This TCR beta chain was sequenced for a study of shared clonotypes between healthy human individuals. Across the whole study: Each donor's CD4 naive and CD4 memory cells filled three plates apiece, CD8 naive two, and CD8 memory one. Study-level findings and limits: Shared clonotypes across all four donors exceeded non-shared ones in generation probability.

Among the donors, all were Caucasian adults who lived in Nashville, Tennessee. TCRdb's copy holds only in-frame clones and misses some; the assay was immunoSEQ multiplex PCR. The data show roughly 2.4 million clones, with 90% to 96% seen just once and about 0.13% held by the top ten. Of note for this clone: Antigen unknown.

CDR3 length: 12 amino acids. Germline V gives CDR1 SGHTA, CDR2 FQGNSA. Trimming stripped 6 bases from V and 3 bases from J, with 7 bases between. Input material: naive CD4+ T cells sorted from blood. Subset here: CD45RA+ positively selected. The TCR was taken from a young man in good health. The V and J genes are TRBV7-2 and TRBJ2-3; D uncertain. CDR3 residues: CASRMVTDTQYF. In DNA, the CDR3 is TGTGCCAGCAGAATGGTGACAGATACGCAGTATTTT.